Listed below are T cell receptor beta chains from one sample, sequenced in a study of T cells in Graves' hyperthyroidism and ophthalmopathy. Via MiXCR, TCRdb re-called the multiplex PCR reads, giving one row per CDR3 protein. The sample yields around 300,000 distinct CDR3 sequences, approximately 15% seen once. Sequencing was done on a sample of blood. The source of these receptors is a woman in her 40s with Graves' ophthalmopathy. Each CDR3 is given without its conserved first and last residue. Fields, in order: V gene, D gene, clone size, CDR3 protein. A D gene is named only where the DNA matches it firmly. The size entry is marked missing in some rows and otherwise reads once, few, many or a size class.

TRBV27	-	many	ASSPRTSGEQY
TRBV7-9	-	-	ASSLKQADTLY
TRBV9	-	once	ASSVGPAGFEQF
TRBV5-1	-	many	ASSLRGAINEQF
TRBV20-1	-	many	SASRLYEGETQY
TRBV12-3/TRBV12-4	-	-	ASSPGRIAGELF
TRBV18	-	few	ASSPQFNEQF
TRBV2	-	many	ASSVSQISGANVLT
TRBV7-8	TRBD2	-	ASSSLRTSGASYEQY
TRBV5-5	TRBD1	many	ASSWGDREATEAF
TRBV15	-	few	ATSRAGGPNEEQF
TRBV11-2	-	few	ASSLRPGPGELF
TRBV12-3/TRBV12-4	TRBD2	-	ASRRGASGGYNEQF
TRBV2	TRBD1	many	ASSEGQGPSGPYT
TRBV6-1	-	-	ASNIASYDEQF
TRBV7-9	TRBD2	many	ASSPLAGTSGDTDTQY
TRBV20-1	TRBD1	few	SALGQGGGNQPQH
TRBV3-1	-	many	ASSGARETQY
TRBV10-2	-	few	ASIKGLSSYEQY
TRBV5-5	-	-	ASSYVLTNEQF
TRBV15	TRBD1	many	ATSSHMGQGSYNEQF
TRBV20-1	-	many	SAHFRGRNEQY
TRBV19	TRBD2	-	ASSMGYGRVYNEQF
TRBV20-1	-	few	SASGTDGVTEAF